This is a list of T cell receptor beta chains from one sample in a study of blood T cell repertoires in COVID-19. The repertoire was sequenced with immunoSEQ multiplex PCR; TCRdb's copy has only in-frame clones and lacks some. The sample contains tens of thousands of clones, just over 85% of which appear only once. The sample consisted of peripheral blood. The receptor set was obtained from a man between 65 and 85 years old with active or convalescent COVID-19. The CDR3 runs from the conserved cysteine through the conserved F or W. The D gene is left open where the match is weak. Only some rows state a clone size, as once, few, many or a class for expanded clones.

J | V | D | size | DNA | CDR3
TRBJ1-2 | TRBV30 | TRBD1 | NA | TGTGCCTGGACACAGGGGGGCTATGGCTACACCTTC | CAWTQGGYGYTF
TRBJ1-6 | TRBV25-1 | NA | NA | TGTGCCAGCAGTGAATGGTTGAGTTCACCCCTCCACTTT | CASSEWLSSPLHF
TRBJ1-2 | TRBV19 | NA | NA | TGTGCCAGTAAAGGCGGATACTATGGCTACACCTTC | CASKGGYYGYTF
TRBJ1-1 | TRBV7-9 | NA | NA | TGTGCCAGCAGCTCGAGGGTCGGGACATCCAACACTGAAGCTTTCTTT | CASSSRVGTSNTEAFF
TRBJ2-7 | TRBV6-2/TRBV6-3 | TRBD2 | NA | TGTGCCAGCAGTTATCAATCGCGGGGGGCCAAACCCTACGAGCAGTACTTC | CASSYQSRGAKPYEQYF
TRBJ2-7 | TRBV3-1/TRBV3-2 | TRBD2 | NA | TGTGCCAGCAGCAAACTAGCGGGAGCCACCTACGAGCAGTACTTC | CASSKLAGATYEQYF
TRBJ2-2 | TRBV7-6 | NA | NA | TGTGCCAGCAGCTTCTCAGCCGGGGAGCTGTTTTTT | CASSFSAGELFF
TRBJ1-6 | TRBV5-1 | NA | NA | TGCGCCAGCAGCTTAGAGGGAAGTCGGTCACCCCTCCACTTT | CASSLEGSRSPLHF
TRBJ1-1 | TRBV29-1 | NA | few | TGCAGCGTTACAGGGATGAACACTGAAGCTTTCTTT | CSVTGMNTEAFF
TRBJ1-2 | TRBV6-6 | NA | NA | TGTGCCAGCAGTTACACGAATGGGACACCAAGGGGCTACACCTTC | CASSYTNGTPRGYTF
TRBJ2-5 | TRBV3-1/TRBV3-2 | NA | NA | TGTGCCAGCAGCCAAGAGGGAGCCGGGACACAAGAGACCCAGTACTTC | CASSQEGAGTQETQYF
TRBJ1-1 | TRBV28 | NA | NA | TGTGCCAGCAACGGTTTCGCGGGGGGAGACACTGAAGCTTTCTTT | CASNGFAGGDTEAFF
TRBJ1-5 | TRBV3-1/TRBV3-2 | NA | once | TGTGCCAGCAGCCAAGATGTGAGACAGCCCCAGCATTTT | CASSQDVRQPQHF
TRBJ1-1 | TRBV9 | TRBD1 | NA | TGTGCCAGCAGCGTTACAGGGGGTATAGACACTGAAGCTTTCTTT | CASSVTGGIDTEAFF
TRBJ2-1 | TRBV27 | NA | NA | TGTGCCAGCCGAGGAGGGGACGGCCGAATTCCGCTCTACAATGAGCAGTTCTTC | CASRGGDGRIPLYNEQFF
TRBJ2-2 | TRBV14 | NA | NA | TGTGCCAGCAGCCAGTCAGAGACAGGAAACACCGGGGAGCTGTTTTTT | CASSQSETGNTGELFF
TRBJ2-1 | TRBV28 | TRBD2 | NA | TGTGCCAGCAGTTTAATCGGAACTAGCGGGAGTTATGAGCAGTTCTTC | CASSLIGTSGSYEQFF
TRBJ1-1 | TRBV18 | NA | NA | TGTGCCAGCTCACCACCAGCGGATACTGAAGCTTTCTTT | CASSPPADTEAFF
TRBJ2-1 | TRBV9 | NA | NA | TGTGCCAGCAGCCCTAGGCTAGCACACGACAATGAGCAGTTCTTC | CASSPRLAHDNEQFF
TRBJ2-7 | TRBV28 | TRBD1 | NA | TGTGCCAGCAGTTTGGTGGGACAGCTTCGCTCCTACGAGCAGTACTTC | CASSLVGQLRSYEQYF
TRBJ1-3 | TRBV7-2 | NA | NA | TGTGCCAGCAGCAGCGGAAGTTCACTCTCTGGAAACACCATATATTTT | CASSSGSSLSGNTIYF
TRBJ2-2 | TRBV19 | NA | few | TGTGCCAGTAGTATAGATCCGAGGAGTGGACTGTACGCTTCGGGGGAGCTGTTTTTT | CASSIDPRSGLYASGELFF
TRBJ1-5 | TRBV7-9 | NA | NA | TGTGCCAGCAGCCGAGACACAGGGATGGAACAGCCCCAGCATTTT | CASSRDTGMEQPQHF
TRBJ2-7 | TRBV6-5 | NA | few | TGTGCCAGCAGCCAGGGGCTGTACGAGCAGTACTTC | CASSQGLYEQYF
TRBJ1-1 | TRBV2 | NA | NA | TGTGCCAGCAGTGTCATACAGAGGAACACTGAAGCTTTCTTT | CASSVIQRNTEAFF
TRBJ2-1 | TRBV11-2 | TRBD1 | NA | TGTGCCAGCAGCCCCACCGTTCGACAGGGGGGGGGTGAGCAGTTCTTC | CASSPTVRQGGGEQFF
TRBJ1-2 | TRBV11-2 | NA | NA | TGTGCCAGCAGCGACTGGACAGTGGGAATCACCTTC | CASSDWTVGITF
TRBJ1-1 | TRBV28 | NA | NA | TGTGCCAGCAGTCCCCGGCAGGGAAAAGCTTTCTTT | CASSPRQGKAFF
TRBJ2-4 | TRBV28 | TRBD2 | NA | TGTGCCAGCAGTCTCCCCCCAGGACTAGGGGCATTCAGGTACTTC | CASSLPPGLGAFRYF
TRBJ2-1 | TRBV27 | TRBD2 | NA | TGTGCCAGCAGTTTCGGGACTAGCATCAATGAGCAGTTCTTC | CASSFGTSINEQFF
TRBJ1-1 | TRBV28 | TRBD1 | NA | TGTGCCAGTACAGGGGGCGCGAACACTGAAGCTTTCTTT | CASTGGANTEAFF
TRBJ2-7 | TRBV19 | NA | many | TGTGCCAGTAGCTCCCCGTTCGGGGGAGCCTACGAGCAGTACTTC | CASSSPFGGAYEQYF
TRBJ2-1 | TRBV7-8 | NA | NA | TGTGCCAGCAGCTCATCCGGGGGCTACAATGAGCAGTTCTTC | CASSSSGGYNEQFF
TRBJ2-1 | TRBV27 | TRBD1 | NA | TGTGCCAGCAGTGGGGACAGGAGCACCTACAATGAGCAGTTCTTC | CASSGDRSTYNEQFF
TRBJ2-7 | TRBV28 | TRBD2 | once | TGTGCCACCTCGATGGGCGGGGGGGTCTACGAGCAGTACTTC | CATSMGGGVYEQYF
TRBJ2-1 | TRBV30 | NA | NA | TGTGCCTGGGAGCCTTCAAATGAGCAGTTCTTC | CAWEPSNEQFF
TRBJ1-2 | TRBV29-1 | NA | NA | TGCAGCGTCAGGGTTAACTATGGCTACACCTTC | CSVRVNYGYTF
TRBJ2-1 | TRBV28 | NA | NA | TGTGCCAGCAGTTTATTCAGGGTGCTACCCTACAATGAGCAGTTCTTC | CASSLFRVLPYNEQFF
TRBJ1-1 | TRBV29-1 | TRBD1 | NA | TGCAGCGCTCGGACAGGGGGAGTTTCTGAAGCTTTCTTT | CSARTGGVSEAFF
TRBJ2-5 | TRBV6-5 | NA | NA | TGTGCCACCGCAGGGACAAGCAAAGAGACCCAGTACTTC | CATAGTSKETQYF
TRBJ2-7 | TRBV19 | TRBD2 | NA | TGTGCCAGTAGTGGGACTAGCGGGAGCTACGAGCAGTACTTC | CASSGTSGSYEQYF
TRBJ2-1 | TRBV7-9 | NA | NA | TGTGCCAGCAGCTTAGGTCACAGCTCCTACAATGAGCAGTTCTTC | CASSLGHSSYNEQFF
TRBJ2-7 | TRBV6-5 | TRBD2 | once | TGTGCCAGCAGAACTAGCGGTACCTCCTACGAGCAGTACTTC | CASRTSGTSYEQYF
TRBJ2-2 | TRBV28 | NA | NA | TGTGCCAGCAGTCACGGGTCCAACACCGGGGAGCTGTTTTTT | CASSHGSNTGELFF
TRBJ1-1 | TRBV5-1 | NA | NA | TGCGCCAGCAGCCGCGGGGTGCTGATGAACACTGAAGCTTTCTTT | CASSRGVLMNTEAFF
TRBJ2-2 | TRBV19 | TRBD2 | NA | TGTGCCAGTAGTACGACCCTTAGCGGGAACAGGATCGGGGAGCTGTTTTTT | CASSTTLSGNRIGELFF
TRBJ2-5 | TRBV28 | NA | NA | TGTGCCAGCAGTTCATTCAACTTAGACACTTCCAGAGAGACCCAGTACTTC | CASSSFNLDTSRETQYF
TRBJ2-7 | TRBV18 | NA | NA | TGTGCCAGCTCACCGTCGACAGTCTCCTACGAGCAGTACTTC | CASSPSTVSYEQYF
TRBJ2-2 | TRBV7-2 | TRBD1 | NA | TGTGCCAGCAGTCCCGGGACAGGGTACACCGGGGAGCTGTTTTTT | CASSPGTGYTGELFF
TRBJ2-1 | TRBV24-1 | NA | NA | TGTGCCACCAGTGATTTTAAGACGGGCAATGAGCAGTTCTTC | CATSDFKTGNEQFF
TRBJ1-5 | TRBV6-6 | TRBD1 | NA | TGTGCCAGCAGTTCGGGACAGGGAAGGGATCAGCCCCAGCATTTT | CASSSGQGRDQPQHF
TRBJ2-5 | TRBV14 | NA | NA | TGTGCCAGCACCCCTCCGGGAGTGGAGACCCAGTACTTC | CASTPPGVETQYF
TRBJ1-1 | TRBV27 | NA | NA | TGTGCCAGCAGTTTACAACAGAACACTGAAGCTTTCTTT | CASSLQQNTEAFF